The text below deals with one T cell receptor (beta chain). This record belongs to a study of blood T cell repertoires in COVID-19. At the level of the study: Researchers got acute and convalescent COVID-19 samples from the United States, Italy and Spain. Sources were T cells, B-cell-depleted T cells, or PBMCs; the material itself was cDNA or gDNA.

The CDR3 spans 12 residues. The germline V and J ends were trimmed by 2 bases and 9 bases, with 5 bases remaining between them. Germline lookup yields CDR1 SGHDN and CDR2 FVKESK. Methods used by the authors: Amplifying reference gene primers gave estimates of nucleated cell counts. Generated by immunoSEQ multiplex PCR, the TCRdb table keeps only in-frame clones and is missing some. V and J calls and clone size follow that table, whereas D and trimming were derived from the DNA. The top ten hold 11% to 15% of the sample, which has about 110,000 clones, more than 80% seen once. This chain connects TRBV14 to TRBJ1-6, with D possibly matching TRBD1 (5 bases). Material for sequencing was peripheral blood. The clonotype was recovered from a woman aged 55-75 years with acute or convalescent COVID-19. The chain's CDR3 is CASSQTGSPLHF. As DNA, the CDR3 is TGTGCCAGCAGCCAAACAGGTTCACCCCTCCACTTT.